The clone carrying this T cell receptor (beta chain) was seen repeatedly, ten times or more. The source of the sample is a study of T cells in Graves' hyperthyroidism and ophthalmopathy. This CDR3 region has 15 residues. The germline V gene has CDR1 SGHRS and CDR2 YFSETQ. Losses at the gene ends were 3 bases for V and 4 bases for J; bases not matched to a gene: 9. Template material for amplifying TCR beta CDR3 regions consisted of RNA transcripts. The HTBI set primed first-round TCR CDR3 RT-PCR. Via MiXCR, TCRdb re-called the multiplex PCR reads, giving one row per CDR3 protein. The table lists 400,000 to 600,000 distinct CDR3 sequences, around 21% of them singletons, with less than 30% in the top ten.

The gene calls are TRBV5-1 and TRBJ1-1, with 7 positions matching TRBD1. The sequenced material came from blood. The TCR sequence derives from a man aged 18 to 30 with Graves' hyperthyroidism. For the CDR3, the DNA is TGCGCCAGCAGCTACTACAGGGGATCGGGCACTGAAGCTTTCTTT. Protein product: CASSYYRGSGTEAFF.